What follows are 25 T cell receptor beta chains derived from one specimen sequenced in a study of tumor and adjacent non-tumor tissue in lung cancer (dated 2018 in TCRdb). Library method: multiplex PCR. The sequencer listed for this sample is Illumina HiSeq 2500. TCRbeta libraries were constructed through three rounds of nested PCR with primers (Table S4) according to protocols adapted from ARM-PCR. The public reads were quality trimmed at Q25 with fastp and then assembled into clones with MiXCR by TCRdb, keeping productive beta chains. Each CDR3 protein appears once, grouped with its most common genes and DNA. Within this sample are 220,000 or so distinct CDR3 sequences, with 70% to 75% of them counted one time only. Approximately 25% of the sample lies in the top ten. RNA was extracted from bulk unsorted tissue and checked for quality with a NanoDrop ND-1000 and an Agilent 2100. Sequencing input: lung tumor tissue. The receptors were sampled from a man aged 60 to 75 with non-small cell lung cancer.

Comment on this clonotype: The germline gene is not matched at one end of the junction; a read error may be the cause. The rearrangement uses TRBV20-1 and TRBJ2-1, with 10 bases matching TRBD2. In germline, CDR1 is DFQATT, CDR2 SNEGSKA (reference sequence). The CDR3 has 15 residues. The CDR3 DNA reads TGCAGTTCTAGACCCGGGGGGACTAGCGCGGGTGAGCAATTCTTC. It specifies CSSRPGGTSAGEQFF.

About this clonotype: The junction and the germline gene differ at one end; a read error may be behind it. The chain employs TRBV11-3 and TRBJ1-1; D perhaps matches TRBD1 (6 bases). This CDR3 has 13 amino acids. From germline, CDR1 is SGHNT and CDR2 YENEEA. The CDR3, as DNA: TGCGCCAGCAGCCCCGTCCGGGACATTGAAGCTTTCTTT. Protein product: CASSPVRDIEAFF.

As to this clonotype: This CDR3 fails to terminate in the conserved phenylalanine or tryptophan, so it likely reflects a read error. The DNA is left out, because the CDR3 cannot be placed on it with certainty; the CDR3 is given as TCRdb lists it. The genes are TRBV6-1 and TRBJ2-4; the table's TRBD1 call for D was not verified on the DNA. Germline V gene data show CDR1 as MNHNS and CDR2 as SASEGT. The CDR3 is 16 amino acids in total, end residues counted. The CDR3 here is CASSSPGQGWENIQYI.

This clonotype was observed a few times. The J gene is TRBJ2-2, the V gene TRBV7-9, with 8 nucleotides matching TRBD1. This CDR3 contains 16 residues. The germline gives CDR1 SEHNR, CDR2 FQNEAQ (reference sequence). After removal of 3 bases from V and 0 bases from J, the junction contained 3 bases not matched to a gene. This chain's CDR3 is CASSFAQGANTGELFF. The DNA for the CDR3 is TGTGCCAGCAGCTTTGCACAGGGGGCGAACACCGGGGAGCTGTTTTTT.

The chain combines TRBV6-1 with TRBJ2-5; perhaps TRBD1 as D (7 bases). The CDR3 contains 14 residues. Per the germline V gene, CDR1 is MNHNS and CDR2 is SASEGT. CDR3 coding DNA: TGTACCATCAGTGCGGGACAGAGCGGTAAGACCCAGTACTTC. Encoded protein: CTISAGQSGKTQYF.

The chain links TRBV5-1 to TRBJ1-4, with D possibly matching TRBD1 (5 bases). Trimming cost V 6 bases and J 3 bases, with 12 bases left between them. Germline CDR1 is SGHRS and CDR2 is YFSETQ. This CDR3 contains 14 residues. In DNA form, the CDR3 reads TGCGCCAGCAACTGGAAGGGGTCTAATGAAAAACTGTTTTTT. Its translation is CASNWKGSNEKLFF.

The chain has TRBV11-3 and TRBJ1-2; D is undetermined. The germline V and J ends were trimmed by 9 bases and 2 bases, with 19 bases remaining between them. This CDR3 is 15 amino acids long. Germline loops: CDR1 SGHNT, CDR2 YENEEA. CDR3 residues: CASRLLSWLNYGYTF. CDR3 coding DNA: TGTGCCAGTAGATTATTGTCATGGTTGAACTATGGCTACACCTTC.

Regarding this clonotype: A single base separates this from a much larger clone, so it may be a read error. The CDR3 DNA reads as TGTGCCAGCAGCCAAATCACCATGGGACTGAAACTGTTTTTT. It specifies CASSQITMGLKLFF. The chain recombines TRBV4-2 with TRBJ1-4; D is possibly TRBD1 (5 bases). The CDR3 is 14 amino acids. Between the trimmed V and J ends, which lost 2 bases and 11 bases, there was a span of 15 bases. Per germline, CDR1 LGHNA and CDR2 YNFKEQ.

The rearrangement uses TRBV28 and TRBJ2-7, with D perhaps matching TRBD1 (6 bases). Trimming stripped 6 bases from V and 3 bases from J, with 9 bases between. CDR3 length equals 12 residues. Germline CDR1 and CDR2: MDHEN and SYDVKM. The CDR3 spells CASRIGGYEQYF. Here the CDR3 DNA reads TGTGCCAGCAGGATAGGGGGCTACGAGCAGTACTTC.

Remarks on this clonotype: As the CDR3 is not closed by the conserved phenylalanine or tryptophan, this likely results from a read error. V gene TRBV11-2 combines with J gene TRBJ1-2; the D gene is possibly TRBD1 (6 bases). The germline CDR1 and CDR2 sequences are SGHAT and FQNNGV. The CDR3 sequence is 15 residues long. The CDR3 region is CASRLALGHYYGYTL. CDR3 nucleotides: TGTGCCAGCAGATTAGCTCTGGGACATTATTATGGCTACACCTTA.

On this clonotype itself: An end of the junction does not agree with germline; a read error may underlie this. This chain links TRBV11-2 with TRBJ1-1; the D is unclear. CDR1 is SGHAT, CDR2 FQNNGV, per germline. CDR3 length: 15 residues. CDR3 sequence: CTSSLDISGLTEAFF. In nucleotides, the CDR3 is TGTACCAGCAGCTTAGATATCAGTGGACTCACTGAAGCTTTTTTT. Full variable domain (missing parts from reference TRBV11-2 and TRBJ1-1): EAGVAQSPRYKIIEKRQSVAFWCNPISGHATLYWYQQILGQGPKLLIQFQNNGVVDDSQLPKDRFSAERLKGVDSTLKIQPAKLEDSAVYLCTSSLDISGLTEAFFGQGTRLTVV.

The rearrangement joins TRBV12-3 or TRBV12-4 to TRBJ1-1; maybe TRBD1 (6 bases). Trimming took 2 bases from V and 1 from J, leaving 11 bases between them. The CDR3 totals 15 residues. CDR3 amino acids: CASSLIFRGNTEAFF. The CDR3 bases are TGTGCCAGCAGTTTAATTTTCAGGGGGAACACTGAAGCTTTCTTT.

The chain combines TRBV20-1 with TRBJ2-3; TRBD2 agrees at 9 bases. The CDR3 consists of 14 residues. Per germline, CDR1 DFQATT and CDR2 SNEGSKA (reference sequence). J gave up 6 bases and V 6 bases, and 10 bases lay outside the gene matches. The CDR3 loop is CSANIAGARDTQYF. CDR3 coding DNA: TGCAGTGCCAACATAGCGGGGGCGCGGGATACGCAGTATTTT.

Worth noting for this clonotype: This may arise from a read error, as a much more abundant clone is one base away. V gene TRBV11-3 combines with J gene TRBJ2-6; a weak D match, TRBD1 (6 bases). The CDR3 runs 15 residues. Germline V gives CDR1 SGHNT, CDR2 YENEEA. The CDR3 nucleotides are TGTGCCAGCGGCTTAGAACAGGGTGGGGCCAACGTCCTGACTTTC. This encodes CASGLEQGGANVLTF.

Turning to this clonotype: One end of the junction does not line up with germline, which may come from a read error. The rearrangement links TRBV20-1 to TRBJ1-3; maybe TRBD1 (5 bases). The germline gives CDR1 DFQATT, CDR2 SNEGSKA (reference sequence). The CDR3 extends over 14 amino acids. The chain's CDR3 is CSASDSLSGNTVYF. Written as DNA, the CDR3 is TGCAGTGCTAGCGACAGCCTCTCTGGAAACACCGTATATTTT.

Concerning this clonotype itself: With a much larger clone just one base away, this may be a read error. The chain uses TRBV11-1 and TRBJ2-4; D is perhaps TRBD2 (6 bases). Germline-derived CDR1 and CDR2 are SGHAT and FQDESV (reference sequence). The CDR3 contains 14 residues. The CDR3 loop reads CANSLGREVNIQYF. The CDR3, as DNA: TGTGCCAACAGCTTAGGCAGGGAGGTGAACATTCAGTACTTC.

At least ten counts were recorded for this clonotype. This chain connects TRBV12-3 or TRBV12-4 to TRBJ2-2; 9 nucleotides align to TRBD1. This CDR3 is built from 15 residues. J was trimmed by 6 bases and V by 7 bases; bases with no gene match: 9. This CDR3 reads CASTPQGAKAGELFF. In nucleotides, the CDR3 is TGTGCCAGCACCCCACAGGGGGCAAAAGCCGGGGAGCTGTTTTTT.

As concerns this clonotype: Relative to the germline gene, one junction end is altered; a read error may explain this. The rearrangement joins TRBV29-1 to TRBJ2-7, with TRBD1 as a possible D gene (5 bases). Germline-derived CDR1 and CDR2 are SQVTM and ANQGSEA. CDR3 length: 17 amino acids. The DNA for the CDR3 is TGCGGCGTCGAAGGCCCCATACATGGTTGGGGCCCCTACGAGCAGTACTTC. This translates into CGVEGPIHGWGPYEQYF.

On this clonotype itself: A much larger clone differs from this one at a single base, so this may be a read error. The V and J genes are TRBV6-2 or TRBV6-3 and TRBJ2-1, with 10 nucleotides matching TRBD2. The CDR3 contains 16 residues. The germline V gene encodes CDR1 MNHEY and CDR2 SVGEGT. Unmatched junction bases numbered 10, after V lost 7 bases and J lost 4 bases. The DNA of the CDR3 is TGTGCCAGCACTACCATGACTAGCGGGCCATACAATGAGCAGTTCTTC. Translating it yields CASTTMTSGPYNEQFF.

On this clonotype: The CDR3 carries no conserved terminal phenylalanine or tryptophan, so it likely arises from a read error. This rearrangement joins TRBV5-6 to TRBJ2-7; D gene unclear. The V gene lost 3 bases and the J gene lost 7 bases, with 14 bases spanning the gap. CDR1 is SGHDT and CDR2 is YYEEEE in the germline V gene. CDR3 length: 13 amino acids. The CDR3 sequence is CASSYGTVWEQYL. In nucleotides, the CDR3 is TGTGCCAGCAGCTACGGCACTGTTTGGGAGCAGTACTTA.

The chain is built from TRBV6-1 and TRBJ2-5; a weak D match, TRBD1 (5 bases). The CDR3 extends over 14 amino acids. Germline V gene data show CDR1 as MNHNS and CDR2 as SASEGT. V was clipped by 1 base and J by 5 bases, with 11 bases between them. CDR3 in amino acids: CASSEVRGFETQYF. In DNA form, the CDR3 reads TGTGCCAGCAGTGAAGTAAGGGGCTTCGAGACCCAGTACTTC.

This sequence joins TRBV6-1 and TRBJ2-1; 8 bases agree with TRBD2. After removal of 1 base from V and 1 base from J, the junction contained 3 bases not matched to a gene. The CDR3 contains 16 residues. CDR1 and CDR2 from the germline V gene are MNHNS and SASEGT. The CDR3 DNA reads TGTGCCAGCAGTGAAGAGCGGGGGCGGTCCTACAATGAGCAGTTCTTC. Its protein is CASSEERGRSYNEQFF.

A note on this clonotype: No conserved phenylalanine or tryptophan is present at the end of the CDR3, so a read error is the likely explanation. No DNA is shown, since the ends of the CDR3 on it are uncertain; the CDR3 is the one TCRdb lists. The V and J genes are TRBV20-1 and TRBJ2-1; the table's D call TRBD2 went unverified against the DNA. The CDR3 totals 17 residues, both ends included. The germline V gene has CDR1 DFQATT and CDR2 SNEGSKA (reference sequence). The CDR3 reads CSSPSHLTSGSGNEQFL.

This clonotype was found once. A single base separates this from a much larger clone, so it may be a read error. This rearrangement joins TRBV4-2 to TRBJ2-1, with TRBD2 as a possible D gene (5 bases). CDR3 length: 12 residues. Germline loops: CDR1 LGHNA, CDR2 YNFKEQ. With 0 bases removed from V and 13 bases from J, the gap between germline ends came to 10 bases. The CDR3 protein is CASSQDGSDQFF. The DNA for the CDR3 is TGTGCCAGCAGCCAAGATGGGAGTGATCAGTTCTTC.

Comment on this clonotype: Sequence at one end of the junction differs from germline and may be a read error. The chain couples TRBV11-2 to TRBJ2-5; possibly TRBD2 for D (5 bases). This CDR3 has 13 residues. Germline CDR1 and CDR2: SGHAT and FQNNGV. The CDR3 is CSSSSTAEETQCF. The CDR3 DNA reads TGTTCCAGCAGCTCTACAGCGGAAGAGACCCAGTGCTTC.